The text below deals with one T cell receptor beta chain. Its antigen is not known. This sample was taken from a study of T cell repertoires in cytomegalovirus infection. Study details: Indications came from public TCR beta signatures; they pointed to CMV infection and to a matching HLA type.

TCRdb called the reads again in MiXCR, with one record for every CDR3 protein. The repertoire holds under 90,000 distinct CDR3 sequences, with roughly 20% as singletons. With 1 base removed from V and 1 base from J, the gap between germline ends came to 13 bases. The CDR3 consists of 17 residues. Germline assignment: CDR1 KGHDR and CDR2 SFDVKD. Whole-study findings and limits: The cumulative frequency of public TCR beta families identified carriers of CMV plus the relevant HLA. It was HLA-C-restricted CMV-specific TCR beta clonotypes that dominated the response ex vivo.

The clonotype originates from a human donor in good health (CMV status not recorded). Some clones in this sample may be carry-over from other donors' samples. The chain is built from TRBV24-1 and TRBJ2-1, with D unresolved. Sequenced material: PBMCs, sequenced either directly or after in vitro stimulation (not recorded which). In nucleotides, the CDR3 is TGTGCCACCAGTGATTTTAGTCGAACAGCATCCTACAATGAGCAGTTCTTC. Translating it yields CATSDFSRTASYNEQFF.